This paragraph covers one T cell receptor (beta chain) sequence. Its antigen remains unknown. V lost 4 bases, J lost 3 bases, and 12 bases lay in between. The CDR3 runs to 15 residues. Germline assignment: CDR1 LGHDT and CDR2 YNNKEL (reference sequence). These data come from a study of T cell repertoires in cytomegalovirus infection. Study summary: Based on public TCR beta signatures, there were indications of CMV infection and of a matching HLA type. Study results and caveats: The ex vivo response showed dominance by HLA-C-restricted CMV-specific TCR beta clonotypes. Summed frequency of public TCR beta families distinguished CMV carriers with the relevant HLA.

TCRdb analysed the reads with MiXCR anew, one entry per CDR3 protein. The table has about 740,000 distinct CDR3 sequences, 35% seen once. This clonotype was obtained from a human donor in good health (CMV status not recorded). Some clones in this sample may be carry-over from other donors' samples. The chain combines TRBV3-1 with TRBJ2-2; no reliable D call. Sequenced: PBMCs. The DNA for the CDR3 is TGTGCCAGCAGCCCTCTAGGGTCGGACACCGGGGAGCTGTTTTTT. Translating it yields CASSPLGSDTGELFF.